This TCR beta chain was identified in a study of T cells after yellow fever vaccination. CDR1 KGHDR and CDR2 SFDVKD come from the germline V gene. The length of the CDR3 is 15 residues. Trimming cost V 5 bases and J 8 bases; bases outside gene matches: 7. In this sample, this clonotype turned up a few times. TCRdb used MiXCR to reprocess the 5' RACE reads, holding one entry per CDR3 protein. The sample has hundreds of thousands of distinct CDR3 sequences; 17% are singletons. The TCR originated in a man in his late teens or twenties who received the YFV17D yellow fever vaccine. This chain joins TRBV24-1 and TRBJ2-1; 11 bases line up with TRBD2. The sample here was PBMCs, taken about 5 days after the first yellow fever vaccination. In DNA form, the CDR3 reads TGTGCCACCAGTGGGGTAGCGGGGGGGCCCCATGAGCAGTTCTTC. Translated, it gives CATSGVAGGPHEQFF.